These 12 T cell receptor beta chains share one sample of origin, sequenced in a study of T cell responses to AZD1222 COVID-19 vaccine. TCRdb's table, derived via immunoSEQ multiplex PCR, lists solely in-frame clones and lacks some. Among over 150,000 clones, 70% to 90% were seen once, and the ten largest hold around 5.8%. This specimen consisted of peripheral blood, obtained on day 0 of AZD1222 vaccination. The receptors originated from an adult in good health.

The rearrangement joins TRBV5-1 to TRBJ2-5; TRBD2 matches 8 bases. Germline loops: CDR1 SGHRS, CDR2 YFSETQ. CDR3 length: 15 amino acids. Trimming took 4 bases from V and 2 from J; bases not matched to a gene: 7. DNA of the CDR3: TGCGCCAGCAGCAAATCAGCGGGGGCTCAAGAGACCCAGTACTTC. The encoded protein is CASSKSAGAQETQYF.

This clone showed up just a few times. V is TRBV4-2 and J is TRBJ2-7; D unclear. The length of the CDR3 is 16 residues. Trimming stripped 0 bases from V and 7 bases from J, with 19 bases between. Germline assignment: CDR1 LGHNA and CDR2 YNFKEQ. The CDR3 DNA reads as TGTGCCAGCAGCCAAGAGGCCATACACTCTACGATAGAGCAGTACTTC. It codes for CASSQEAIHSTIEQYF.

The chain employs TRBV5-4 and TRBJ1-2; TRBD1 matches 9 bases. There are 14 residues in the CDR3. Germline values: CDR1 SGHNT, CDR2 YYREEE (reference sequence). V was pared by 4 bases and J by 4 bases, with 5 bases of the junction left unmatched. This CDR3 is CASSRDRVGYGYTF. The CDR3 DNA is TGTGCCAGCAGCCGGGACAGGGTCGGCTATGGCTACACCTTC. Variable domain in full (rest from reference TRBV5-4 and TRBJ1-2): ETGVTQSPTHLIKTRGQQVTLRCSSQSGHNTVSWYQQALGQGPQFIFQYYREEENGRGNFPPRFSGLQFPNYSSELNVNALELDDSALYLCASSRDRVGYGYTFGSGTRLTVV.

This clone was detected only once. The chain's CDR3 is CASSLLGRDSNQPQHF. In nucleotides, the CDR3 is TGTGCCAGCAGTTTATTGGGCAGGGATAGCAATCAGCCCCAGCATTTT. J is TRBJ1-5 and V is TRBV28; a weak D match, TRBD1 (5 bases). The ends were cut back, 1 base at V and 0 bases at J, with 10 bases in the middle. Germline V lookup: CDR1 MDHEN, CDR2 SYDVKM. The CDR3 is 16 residues long.

The chain links TRBV7-9 to TRBJ2-7; D uncertain. Trimming stripped 1 base from V and 13 bases from J, with 11 bases between. The CDR3 is 11 amino acids. The germline V gene encodes CDR1 SEHNR and CDR2 FQNEAQ (reference sequence). The CDR3 nucleotides are TGTGCCAGCAGCTTAGACAGCATGCATTACTTC. Residues: CASSLDSMHYF.

The V and J genes are TRBV11-3 and TRBJ2-2; D is unclear. V was clipped by 1 base and J by 1 base, with 7 bases between them. The germline CDR1 and CDR2 sequences are SGHNT and YENEEA. This CDR3 region has 15 residues. The CDR3 region is CASSLGQRNTGELFF. CDR3 DNA sequence: TGTGCCAGCAGCTTAGGTCAGCGGAACACCGGGGAGCTGTTTTTT.

J is TRBJ2-1 and V is TRBV6-4; the match to TRBD1 covers 10 bases. Trimming cost V 2 bases and J 2 bases; bases outside gene matches: 9. In germline, CDR1 is MRHNA, CDR2 SNTAGT. The CDR3 covers 18 residues. The CDR3 protein is CASSDRTGGSNAYNEQFF. CDR3 nucleotides: TGTGCCAGCAGTGACAGGACAGGGGGTTCCAATGCCTACAATGAGCAGTTCTTC.

The chain couples TRBV20-1 to TRBJ1-2, with unresolved D. There are 13 residues in the CDR3. Germline-derived CDR1 and CDR2 are DFQATT and SNEGSKA (reference sequence). The ends were cut back, 3 bases at V and 5 bases at J, with 13 bases in the middle. CDR3 coding DNA: TGCAGTGCTAGTTTGGGTCCCGGGTATGGCTACACCTTC. Residues: CSASLGPGYGYTF.

V is TRBV5-3 and J is TRBJ1-2, with TRBD1 identical over 8 bases. TRBV5-3 is assigned to the ORF class and has an uncertain function. This CDR3 spans 13 amino acids. J gave up 7 bases and V 4 bases, and 6 bases lay outside the gene matches. The CDR3 nucleotides read TGTGCCAGAAGCGGCAGGGGGCTTAGTGGCTACACCTTC. Translation gives CARSGRGLSGYTF.

The V gene is TRBV7-2, the J gene TRBJ1-2, with 9 positions matching TRBD1. The CDR3 has 13 amino acids. The V gene end was trimmed by 6 bases and the J gene end by 8 bases; junction bases not matched to a gene: 7. Germline CDR1 SGHTA, CDR2 FQGNSA. The CDR3 DNA follows: TGTGCCAGCAGATCGACAGGGGGGGAGGGCTACACCTTC. Residues: CASRSTGGEGYTF.

This clone is a singleton in its sample. This chain uses TRBV19 with TRBJ2-3; 7 bases align to TRBD2. CDR1 and CDR2 from the germline V gene are LNHDA and SQIVND (reference sequence). The ends lost 6 bases at V and 0 bases at J; junction bases unmatched: 3. The CDR3 covers 14 residues. The CDR3 loop is CASRDGGSTDTQYF. In DNA form, the CDR3 reads TGTGCCAGTAGAGACGGGGGGAGCACAGATACGCAGTATTTT.

This chain uses TRBV5-8 with TRBJ1-3; 8 nucleotides line up with TRBD1. There are 14 residues in the CDR3. V shed 3 bases, J shed 4 bases, and the junction held 3 bases outside the gene matches. Germline lookup yields CDR1 SGHTS and CDR2 YDEGEE. The CDR3 is CASSSGDRGNTIYF. The CDR3 bases are TGTGCCAGCAGCTCTGGGGACAGGGGAAACACCATATATTTT.